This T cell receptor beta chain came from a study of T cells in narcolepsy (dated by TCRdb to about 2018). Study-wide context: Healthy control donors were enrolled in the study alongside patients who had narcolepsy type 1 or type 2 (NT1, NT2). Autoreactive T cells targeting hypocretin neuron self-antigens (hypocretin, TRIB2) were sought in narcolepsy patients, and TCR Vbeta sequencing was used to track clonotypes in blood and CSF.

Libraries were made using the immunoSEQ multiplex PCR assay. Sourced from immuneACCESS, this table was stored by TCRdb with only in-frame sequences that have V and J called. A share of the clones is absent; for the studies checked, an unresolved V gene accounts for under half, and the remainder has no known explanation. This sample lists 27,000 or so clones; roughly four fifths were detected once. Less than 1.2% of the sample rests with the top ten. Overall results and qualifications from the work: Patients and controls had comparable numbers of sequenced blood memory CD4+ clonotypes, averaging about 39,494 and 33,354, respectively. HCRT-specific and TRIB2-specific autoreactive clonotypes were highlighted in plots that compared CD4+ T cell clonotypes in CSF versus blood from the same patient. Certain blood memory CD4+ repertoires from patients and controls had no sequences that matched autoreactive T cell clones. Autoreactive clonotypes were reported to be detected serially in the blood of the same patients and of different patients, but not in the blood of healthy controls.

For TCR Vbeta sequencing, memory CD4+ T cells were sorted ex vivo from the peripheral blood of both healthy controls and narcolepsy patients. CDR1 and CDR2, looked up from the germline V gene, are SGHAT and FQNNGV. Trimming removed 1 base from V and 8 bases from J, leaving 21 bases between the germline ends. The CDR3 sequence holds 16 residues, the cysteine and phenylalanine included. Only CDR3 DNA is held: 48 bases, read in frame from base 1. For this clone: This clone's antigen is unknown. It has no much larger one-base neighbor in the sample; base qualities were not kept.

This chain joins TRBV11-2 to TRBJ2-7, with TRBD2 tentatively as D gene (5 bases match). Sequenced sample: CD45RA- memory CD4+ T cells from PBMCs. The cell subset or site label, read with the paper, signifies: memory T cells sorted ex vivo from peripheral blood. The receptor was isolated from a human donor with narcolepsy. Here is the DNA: TGTGCCAGCAGCTTAGCCGACAACCCGGAGGTCGGGAAGCAGTACTTC. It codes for CASSLADNPEVGKQYF.